The rows below give T cell receptor beta chains drawn from one sample of a study of blood T cell repertoires in COVID-19. Method: immunoSEQ multiplex PCR; TCRdb's copy keeps in-frame clones and lacks some. The sample lists 200,000 to 250,000 clones, less than 90% occurring once. The sample was PBMCs or T cells enriched from blood (not recorded which). These receptors were collected from a woman between 50 and 59 years old in a cohort exposed to, infected with or recovered from COVID-19 (not recorded which). CDR3s include the opening cysteine and the closing phenylalanine or tryptophan. A clone size is listed for some rows: how often the clone was seen (once, few, many), or a class if it is expanded.

CDR3 protein,V gene,J gene,CDR3 length,clone size
CASSLGTNYYGYTF,TRBV5-6,TRBJ1-2,14,once
CASSSGVVETQYF,TRBV11-2,TRBJ2-5,13,.
CSVEKRAGGGGYTF,TRBV29-1,TRBJ1-2,14,few
CASRKSAGVWTEAFF,TRBV28,TRBJ1-1,15,.
CASSVGTGDSPLHF,TRBV9,TRBJ1-6,14,.
CASSSSTTLYISGNTIYF,TRBV6-2/TRBV6-3,TRBJ1-3,18,few
CASSQSTGSHGYTF,TRBV4-1,TRBJ1-2,14,.
CASSRRGTTILNYGYTF,TRBV19,TRBJ1-2,17,.
CASSRQGPTLGELFF,TRBV18,TRBJ2-2,15,.
CAWSSGTGNEKLFF,TRBV30,TRBJ1-4,14,.
CASSLEGDRYNEQFF,TRBV7-2,TRBJ2-1,15,.
CASSSDRRNTIYF,TRBV7-9,TRBJ1-3,13,.
CASSPPGGRIYGYTF,TRBV7-3,TRBJ1-2,15,.
CASSPFAGPSTDTQYF,TRBV4-2,TRBJ2-3,16,.
CASSQTGGGGYGYTF,TRBV4-3,TRBJ1-2,15,.
CASSQVGPYGYTF,TRBV3-1/TRBV3-2,TRBJ1-2,13,.
CAKRGLAYEQYF,TRBV12-3/TRBV12-4,TRBJ2-7,12,.
CASSMTGTNEKLFF,TRBV19,TRBJ1-4,14,.
CASSLGGRTDTQYF,TRBV5-1,TRBJ2-3,14,once
CASAAGANNEQFF,TRBV7-3,TRBJ2-1,13,.
CASSLLSGGTDTQYF,TRBV5-6,TRBJ2-3,15,few
CASSYSRGGETQYF,TRBV6-5,TRBJ2-5,14,.
CASTKGQSNQPQHF,TRBV5-6,TRBJ1-5,14,once
CASSPLSRRGDNAYNEQFF,TRBV4-2,TRBJ2-1,19,.
CASSQDGREGSPLHF,TRBV4-1,TRBJ1-6,15,.